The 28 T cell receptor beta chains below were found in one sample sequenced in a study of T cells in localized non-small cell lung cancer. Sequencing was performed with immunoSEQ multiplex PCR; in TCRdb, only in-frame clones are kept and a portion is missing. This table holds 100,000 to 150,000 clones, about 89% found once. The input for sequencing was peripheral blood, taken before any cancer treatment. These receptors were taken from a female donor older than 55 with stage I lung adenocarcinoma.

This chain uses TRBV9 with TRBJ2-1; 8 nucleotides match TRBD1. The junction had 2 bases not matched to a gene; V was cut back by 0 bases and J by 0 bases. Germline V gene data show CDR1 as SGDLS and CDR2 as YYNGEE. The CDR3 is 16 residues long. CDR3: CASSVGRGPSYNEQFF. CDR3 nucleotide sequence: TGTGCCAGCAGCGTAGGCAGGGGGCCCTCCTACAATGAGCAGTTCTTC.

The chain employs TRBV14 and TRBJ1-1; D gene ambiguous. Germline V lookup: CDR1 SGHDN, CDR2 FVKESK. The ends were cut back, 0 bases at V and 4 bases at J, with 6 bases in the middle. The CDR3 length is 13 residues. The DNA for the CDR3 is TGTGCCAGCAGCCAAGATTACACCACTGAAGCTTTCTTT. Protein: CASSQDYTTEAFF.

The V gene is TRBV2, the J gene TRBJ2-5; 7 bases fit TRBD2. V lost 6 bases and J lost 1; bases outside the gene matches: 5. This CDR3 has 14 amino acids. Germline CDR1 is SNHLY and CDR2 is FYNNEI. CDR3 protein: CASRSTSAQETQYF. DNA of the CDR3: TGTGCCAGCAGGAGTACTAGCGCCCAAGAGACCCAGTACTTC.

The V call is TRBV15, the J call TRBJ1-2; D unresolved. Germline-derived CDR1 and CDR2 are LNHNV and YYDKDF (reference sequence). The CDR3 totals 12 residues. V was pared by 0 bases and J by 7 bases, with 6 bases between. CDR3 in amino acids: CATSRDHRGYTF. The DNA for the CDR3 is TGTGCCACCAGCAGAGATCACCGTGGCTACACCTTC.

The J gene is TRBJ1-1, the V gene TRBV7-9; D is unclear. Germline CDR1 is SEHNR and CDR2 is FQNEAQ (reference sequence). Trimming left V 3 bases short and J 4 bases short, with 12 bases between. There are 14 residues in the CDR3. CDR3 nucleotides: TGTGCCAGCAGCTTTTCACAGTCCCTCACTGAAGCTTTCTTT. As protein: CASSFSQSLTEAFF. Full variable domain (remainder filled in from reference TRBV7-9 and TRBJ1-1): DTGVSQNPRHKITKRGQNVTFRCDPISEHNRLYWYRQTLGQGPEFLTYFQNEAQLEKSRLLSDRFSAERPKGSFSTLEIQRTEQGDSAMYLCASSFSQSLTEAFFGQGTRLTVV.

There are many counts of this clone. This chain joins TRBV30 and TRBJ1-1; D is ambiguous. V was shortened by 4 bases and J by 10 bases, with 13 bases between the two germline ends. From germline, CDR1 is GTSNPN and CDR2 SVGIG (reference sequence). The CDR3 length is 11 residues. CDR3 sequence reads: CAWKETISAFF. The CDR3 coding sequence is TGTGCCTGGAAAGAGACGATCTCAGCTTTCTTT.

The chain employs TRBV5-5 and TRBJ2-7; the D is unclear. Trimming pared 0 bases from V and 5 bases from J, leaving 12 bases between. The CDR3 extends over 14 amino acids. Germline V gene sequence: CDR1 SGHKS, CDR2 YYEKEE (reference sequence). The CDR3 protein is CASSLGAGVNEQYF. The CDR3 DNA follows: TGTGCCAGCAGCTTGGGAGCAGGAGTTAACGAGCAGTACTTC.

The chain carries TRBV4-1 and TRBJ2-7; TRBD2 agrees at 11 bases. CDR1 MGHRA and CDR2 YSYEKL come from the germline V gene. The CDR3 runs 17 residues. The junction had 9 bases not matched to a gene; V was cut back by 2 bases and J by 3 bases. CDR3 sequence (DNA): TGCGCCAGCAGCCAACTGACTAGCGGGGTATATCTCTACGAGCAGTACTTC. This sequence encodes CASSQLTSGVYLYEQYF.

The CDR3 sequence is CASSLAGMGEKLFF. The CDR3 coding sequence is TGTGCCAGCAGCTTAGCAGGGATGGGGGAAAAACTGTTTTTT. The chain carries TRBV7-2 and TRBJ1-4; D gene uncertain. Trimming cost V 0 bases and J 8 bases, with 10 bases left between them. The CDR3 is 14 amino acids. Germline V gives CDR1 SGHTA, CDR2 FQGNSA.

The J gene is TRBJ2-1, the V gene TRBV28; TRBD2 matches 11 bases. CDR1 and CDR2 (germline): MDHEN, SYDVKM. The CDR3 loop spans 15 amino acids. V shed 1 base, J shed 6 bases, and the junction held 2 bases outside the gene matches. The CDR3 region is CASSLSSGRINEQFF. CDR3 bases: TGTGCCAGCAGTTTATCTAGCGGGAGGATCAATGAGCAGTTCTTC.

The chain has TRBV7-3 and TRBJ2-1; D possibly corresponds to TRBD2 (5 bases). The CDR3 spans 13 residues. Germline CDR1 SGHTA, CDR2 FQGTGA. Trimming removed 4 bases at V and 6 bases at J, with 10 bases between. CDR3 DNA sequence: TGTGCCAGCAGCTACACTAGGAGCAATGAGCAGTTCTTC. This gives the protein CASSYTRSNEQFF.

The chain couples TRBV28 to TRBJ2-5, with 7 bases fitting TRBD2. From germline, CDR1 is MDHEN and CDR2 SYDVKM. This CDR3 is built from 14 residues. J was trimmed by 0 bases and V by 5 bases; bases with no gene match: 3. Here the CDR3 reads CASSSGTNQETQYF. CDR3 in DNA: TGTGCCAGCAGTAGCGGGACTAACCAAGAGACCCAGTACTTC.

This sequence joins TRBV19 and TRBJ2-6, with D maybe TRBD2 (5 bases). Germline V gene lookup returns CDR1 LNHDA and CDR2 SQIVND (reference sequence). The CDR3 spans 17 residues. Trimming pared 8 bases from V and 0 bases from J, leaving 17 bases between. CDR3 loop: CASDSRDGGSGANVLTF. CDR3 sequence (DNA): TGTGCCAGTGATTCGAGGGATGGAGGCTCTGGGGCCAACGTCCTGACTTTC. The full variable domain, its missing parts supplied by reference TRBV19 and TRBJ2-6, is DGGITQSPKYLFRKEGQNVTLSCEQNLNHDAMYWYRQDPGQGLRLIYYSQIVNDFQKGDIAEGYSVSREKKESFPLTVTSAQKNPTAFYLCASDSRDGGSGANVLTFGAGSRLTVL.

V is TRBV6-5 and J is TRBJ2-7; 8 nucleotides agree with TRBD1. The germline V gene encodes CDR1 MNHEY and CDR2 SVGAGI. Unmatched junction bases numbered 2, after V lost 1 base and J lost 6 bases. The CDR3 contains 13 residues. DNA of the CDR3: TGTGCCAGCAGTTACTGGACAGGGTCCGAGCAGTACTTC. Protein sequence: CASSYWTGSEQYF.

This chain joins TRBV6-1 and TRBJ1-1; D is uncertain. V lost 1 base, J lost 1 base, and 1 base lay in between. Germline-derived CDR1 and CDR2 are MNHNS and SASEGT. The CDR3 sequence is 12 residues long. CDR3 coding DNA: TGTGCCAGCAGTGAAGGGAACACTGAAGCTTTCTTT. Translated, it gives CASSEGNTEAFF.

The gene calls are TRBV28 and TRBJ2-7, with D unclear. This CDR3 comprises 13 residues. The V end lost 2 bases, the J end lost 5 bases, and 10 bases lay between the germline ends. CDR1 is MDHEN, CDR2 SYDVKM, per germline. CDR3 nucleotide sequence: TGTGCCAGCAGTTTACGGATGGGCCACGAGCAGTACTTC. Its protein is CASSLRMGHEQYF.

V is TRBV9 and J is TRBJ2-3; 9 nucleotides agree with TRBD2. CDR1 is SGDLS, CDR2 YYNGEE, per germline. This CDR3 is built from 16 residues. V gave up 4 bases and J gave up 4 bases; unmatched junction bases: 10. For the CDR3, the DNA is TGTGCCAGCAGCCAAACTAGCGGGCCAGGCGCAGATACGCAGTATTTT. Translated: CASSQTSGPGADTQYF. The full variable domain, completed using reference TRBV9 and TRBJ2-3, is DSGVTQTPKHLITATGQRVTLRCSPRSGDLSVYWYQQSLDQGLQFLIQYYNGEERAKGNILERFSAQQFPDLHSELNLSSLELGDSALYFCASSQTSGPGADTQYFGPGTRLTVL.

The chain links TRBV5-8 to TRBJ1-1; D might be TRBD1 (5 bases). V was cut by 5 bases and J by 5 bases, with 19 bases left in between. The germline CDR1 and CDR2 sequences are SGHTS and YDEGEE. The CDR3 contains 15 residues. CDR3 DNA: TGTGCCAGCAGTAGGGACTTGGCCAGCGAGACTGAAGCTTTCTTT. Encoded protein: CASSRDLASETEAFF.

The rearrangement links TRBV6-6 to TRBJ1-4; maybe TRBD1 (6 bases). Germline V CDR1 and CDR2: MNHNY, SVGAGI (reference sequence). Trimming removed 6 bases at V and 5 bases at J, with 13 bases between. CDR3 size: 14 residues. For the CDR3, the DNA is TGTGCCAGCAGAAAGGACCAGGGGAATGAAAAACTGTTTTTT. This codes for CASRKDQGNEKLFF.

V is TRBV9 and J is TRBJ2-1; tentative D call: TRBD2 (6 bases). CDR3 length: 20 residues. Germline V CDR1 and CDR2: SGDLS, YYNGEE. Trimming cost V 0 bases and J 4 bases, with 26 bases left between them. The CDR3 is CASSVVGEGKGGGVYNEQFF. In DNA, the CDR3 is TGTGCCAGCAGCGTAGTAGGAGAGGGGAAGGGTGGCGGGGTTTACAATGAGCAGTTCTTC.

This chain's CDR3 is CASSRTGVLKNIQYF. The CDR3 nucleotides are TGTGCCAGCAGTAGGACAGGGGTCCTCAAAAACATTCAGTACTTC. V is TRBV27 and J is TRBJ2-4, with 9 bases matching TRBD1. The germline gives CDR1 MNHEY, CDR2 SMNVEV (reference sequence). V gave up 5 bases and J gave up 3 bases; unmatched junction bases: 5. The CDR3 runs to 15 residues.

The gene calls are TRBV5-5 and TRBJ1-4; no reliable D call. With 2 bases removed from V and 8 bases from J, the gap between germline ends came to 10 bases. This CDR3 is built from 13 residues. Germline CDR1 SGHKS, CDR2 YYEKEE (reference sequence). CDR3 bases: TGTGCCAGCAGCTTCCCGGGAGAGGAAAAACTGTTTTTT. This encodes CASSFPGEEKLFF.

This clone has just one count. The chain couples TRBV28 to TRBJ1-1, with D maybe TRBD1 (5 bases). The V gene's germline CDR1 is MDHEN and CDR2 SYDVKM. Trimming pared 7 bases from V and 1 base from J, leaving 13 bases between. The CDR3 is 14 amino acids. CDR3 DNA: TGTGCCAGCAATAGTGACGGACAGAACACTGAAGCTTTCTTT. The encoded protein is CASNSDGQNTEAFF.

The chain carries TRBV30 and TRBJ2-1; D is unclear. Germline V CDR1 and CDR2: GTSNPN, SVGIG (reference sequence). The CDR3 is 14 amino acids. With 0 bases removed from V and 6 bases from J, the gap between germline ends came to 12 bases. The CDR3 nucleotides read TGTGCCTGGAGTGTACTGGGGATTAGCAATGAGCAGTTCTTC. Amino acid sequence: CAWSVLGISNEQFF.

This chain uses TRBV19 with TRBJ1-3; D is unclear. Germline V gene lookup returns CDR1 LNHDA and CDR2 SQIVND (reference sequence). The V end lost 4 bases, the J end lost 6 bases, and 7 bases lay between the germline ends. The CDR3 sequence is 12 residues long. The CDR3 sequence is CASSTSINTIYF. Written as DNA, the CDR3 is TGTGCCAGTAGTACCTCTATAAACACCATATATTTT.

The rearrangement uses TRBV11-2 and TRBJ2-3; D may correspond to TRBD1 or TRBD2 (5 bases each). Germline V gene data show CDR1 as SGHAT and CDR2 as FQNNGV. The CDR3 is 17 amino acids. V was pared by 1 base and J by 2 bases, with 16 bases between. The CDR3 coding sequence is TGTGCCAGCAGCTTAGGCATAGGGACGGGAAACACAGATACGCAGTATTTT. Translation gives CASSLGIGTGNTDTQYF. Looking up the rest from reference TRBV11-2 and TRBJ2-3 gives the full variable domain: EAGVAQSPRYKIIEKRQSVAFWCNPISGHATLYWYQQILGQGPKLLIQFQNNGVVDDSQLPKDRFSAERLKGVDSTLKIQPAKLEDSAVYLCASSLGIGTGNTDTQYFGPGTRLTVL.

The CDR3 DNA sequence: TGTGCCAGCAGCGCTACTCCAGGATCGGATGGCTACACCTTC. Translating it yields CASSATPGSDGYTF. This chain connects TRBV2 to TRBJ1-2; D remains ambiguous. The CDR3 spans 14 residues. Germline CDR1 reads SNHLY; CDR2 reads FYNNEI. V lost 6 bases and J lost 6, with 17 bases in between.

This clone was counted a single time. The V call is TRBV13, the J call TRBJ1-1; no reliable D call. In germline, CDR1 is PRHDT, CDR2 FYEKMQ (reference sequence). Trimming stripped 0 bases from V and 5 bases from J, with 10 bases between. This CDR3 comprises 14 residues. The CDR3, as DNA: TGTGCCAGCAGCTTAGGTCAGCTTCATACTGAAGCTTTCTTT. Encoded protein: CASSLGQLHTEAFF.